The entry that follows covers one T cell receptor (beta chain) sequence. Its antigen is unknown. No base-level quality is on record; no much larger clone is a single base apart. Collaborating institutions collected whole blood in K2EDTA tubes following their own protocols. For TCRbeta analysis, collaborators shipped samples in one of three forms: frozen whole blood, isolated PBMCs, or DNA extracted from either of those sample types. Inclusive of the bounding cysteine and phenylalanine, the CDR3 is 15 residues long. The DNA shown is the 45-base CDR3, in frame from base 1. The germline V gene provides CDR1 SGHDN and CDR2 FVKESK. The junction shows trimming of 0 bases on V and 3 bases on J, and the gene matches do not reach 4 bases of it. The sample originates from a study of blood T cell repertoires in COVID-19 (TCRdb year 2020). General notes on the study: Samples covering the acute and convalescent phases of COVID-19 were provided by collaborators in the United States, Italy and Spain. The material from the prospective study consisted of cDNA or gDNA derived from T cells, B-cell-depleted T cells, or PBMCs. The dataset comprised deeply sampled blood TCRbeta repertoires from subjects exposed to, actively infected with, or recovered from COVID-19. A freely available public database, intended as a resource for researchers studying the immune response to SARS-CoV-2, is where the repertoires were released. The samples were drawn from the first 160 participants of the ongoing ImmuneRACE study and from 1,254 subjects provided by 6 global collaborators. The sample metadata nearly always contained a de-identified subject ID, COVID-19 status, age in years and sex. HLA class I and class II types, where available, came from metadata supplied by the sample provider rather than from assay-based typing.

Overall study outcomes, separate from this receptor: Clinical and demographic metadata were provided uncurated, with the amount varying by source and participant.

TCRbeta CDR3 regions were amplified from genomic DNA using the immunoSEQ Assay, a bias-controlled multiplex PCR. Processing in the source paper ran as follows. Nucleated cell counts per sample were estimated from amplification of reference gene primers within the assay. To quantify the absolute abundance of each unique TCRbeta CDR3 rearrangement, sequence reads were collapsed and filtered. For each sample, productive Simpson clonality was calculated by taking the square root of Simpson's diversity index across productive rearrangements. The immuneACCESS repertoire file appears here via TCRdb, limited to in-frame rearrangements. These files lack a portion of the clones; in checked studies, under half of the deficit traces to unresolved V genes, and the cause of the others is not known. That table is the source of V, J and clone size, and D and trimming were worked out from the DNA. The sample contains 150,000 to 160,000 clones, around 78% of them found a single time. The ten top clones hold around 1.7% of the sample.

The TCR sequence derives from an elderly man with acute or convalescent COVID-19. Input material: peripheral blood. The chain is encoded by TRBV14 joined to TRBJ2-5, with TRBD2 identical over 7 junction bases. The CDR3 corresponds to CASSQEWGGEETQYF. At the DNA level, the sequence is TGTGCCAGCAGCCAAGAGTGGGGGGGTGAAGAGACCCAGTACTTC.